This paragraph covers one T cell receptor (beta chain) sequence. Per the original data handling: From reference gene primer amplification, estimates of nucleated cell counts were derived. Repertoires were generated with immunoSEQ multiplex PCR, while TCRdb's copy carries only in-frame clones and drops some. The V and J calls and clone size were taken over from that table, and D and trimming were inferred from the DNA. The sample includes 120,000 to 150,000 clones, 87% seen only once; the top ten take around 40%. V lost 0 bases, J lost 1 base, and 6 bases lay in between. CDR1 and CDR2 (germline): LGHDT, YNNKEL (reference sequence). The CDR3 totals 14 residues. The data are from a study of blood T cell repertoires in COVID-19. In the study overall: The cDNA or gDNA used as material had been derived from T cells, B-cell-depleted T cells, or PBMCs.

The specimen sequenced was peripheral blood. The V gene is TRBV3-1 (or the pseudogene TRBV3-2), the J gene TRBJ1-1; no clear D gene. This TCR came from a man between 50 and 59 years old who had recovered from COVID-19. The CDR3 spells CASSQDSRNTEAFF. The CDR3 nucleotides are TGTGCCAGCAGCCAAGATTCCCGGAACACTGAAGCTTTCTTT.